A single sample gave rise to the 29 T cell receptor beta chains below, sequenced in a study of T cells in localized non-small cell lung cancer. Here immunoSEQ multiplex PCR was the method, and the copy in TCRdb shows in-frame clones only, minus some. The sample holds approximately 31,000 clones, 87% seen once. The sequenced sample was peripheral blood mononuclear cells, obtained before any cancer treatment. The receptors here all came from a man between 40 and 70 years old with stage III lung adenocarcinoma.

The genes are TRBV7-2 and TRBJ1-1; D is unclear. This CDR3 contains 13 residues. Germline V lookup: CDR1 SGHTA, CDR2 FQGNSA. V lost 8 bases and J lost 1, with 11 bases in between. The CDR3 bases are TGTGCCAGCGCCGGCTACAAGAACACTGAAGCTTTCTTT. Residues: CASAGYKNTEAFF.

CDR3 loop: CASSLNSPTVADTQYF. The CDR3 DNA reads as TGTGCCAGCAGCTTAAATAGTCCTACTGTAGCAGATACGCAGTATTTT. The chain carries TRBV7-3 and TRBJ2-3; D unclear. This CDR3 is 16 amino acids long. Trimming cost V 1 base and J 4 bases, with 15 bases left between them. Germline V gives CDR1 SGHTA, CDR2 FQGTGA.

This chain joins TRBV30 and TRBJ1-6; D is possibly TRBD1 (5 bases). The CDR3 is 14 amino acids. CDR1 and CDR2 (germline): GTSNPN, SVGIG (reference sequence). V gave up 1 base and J gave up 7 bases, with 11 bases separating them. The CDR3 nucleotides read TGTGCCTGGAGTGAGGGGAGTCCGAATTCACCCCTCCACTTT. The encoded protein is CAWSEGSPNSPLHF.

The rearrangement uses TRBV7-6 and TRBJ2-3, with D perhaps matching TRBD1 (5 bases). Germline-derived CDR1 and CDR2 are SGHVS and FNYEAQ. The V end was cut by 1 base, the J end by 2 bases, with 10 bases between. This CDR3 is built from 15 residues. In DNA, the CDR3 is TGTGCCAGCAGCTTAGGAGCAGGGCTCACAGATACGCAGTATTTT. This translates into CASSLGAGLTDTQYF. Full variable domain (rest looked up from reference TRBV7-6 and TRBJ2-3): GAGVSQSPRYKVTKRGQDVALRCDPISGHVSLYWYRQALGQGPEFLTYFNYEAQQDKSGLPNDRFSAERPEGSISTLTIQRTEQRDSAMYRCASSLGAGLTDTQYFGPGTRLTVL.

The V gene is TRBV6-5, the J gene TRBJ1-2; D unresolved. Per the germline V gene, CDR1 is MNHEY and CDR2 is SVGAGI. This CDR3 has 11 amino acids. V was shortened by 5 bases and J by 7 bases, with 8 bases between the two germline ends. DNA for the CDR3: TGTGCCAGCAGTCGAGAGGGTGGCTACACCTTC. Protein sequence: CASSREGGYTF.

This chain's CDR3 is CAWSRPGLQRGYTF. CDR3 DNA: TGTGCCTGGAGCCGTCCGGGACTTCAAAGAGGCTACACCTTC. The rearrangement uses TRBV30 and TRBJ1-2; D is possibly TRBD1 (5 bases). The CDR3 is made up of 14 amino acids. V dropped 3 bases and J dropped 8 bases, with 19 bases sitting between them. Germline V gene sequence: CDR1 GTSNPN, CDR2 SVGIG (reference sequence).

The rearrangement links TRBV7-2 to TRBJ2-1, with 12 bases that match TRBD2. Germline values: CDR1 SGHTA, CDR2 FQGNSA. This CDR3 comprises 15 residues. With 5 bases clipped from V and 8 bases from J, the junction kept 7 bases outside the gene matches. The CDR3 here is CASSPSGGAAYEQFF. CDR3 sequence (DNA): TGTGCCAGCAGCCCTAGCGGGGGGGCCGCATATGAGCAGTTCTTC.

The rearrangement uses TRBV7-2 and TRBJ2-5; maybe TRBD2 (5 bases). Per the germline V gene, CDR1 is SGHTA and CDR2 is FQGNSA. The CDR3 runs 15 residues. Trimming shortened V by 2 bases and J by 2 bases, and 12 bases separated the two germline ends. In DNA form, the CDR3 reads TGTGCCAGCAGCTTAAGGCGTTCGGGGCAAGAGACCCAGTACTTC. Its translation is CASSLRRSGQETQYF.

The rearrangement uses TRBV6-4 and TRBJ1-2, with D perhaps TRBD1 (6 bases). V dropped 0 bases and J dropped 4 bases, with 6 bases sitting between them. The CDR3 sequence is 13 residues long. Germline V gene data show CDR1 as MRHNA and CDR2 as SNTAGT. DNA for the CDR3: TGTGCCAGCAGTGACTCACAGGGCTATGGCTACACCTTC. It yields the protein CASSDSQGYGYTF.

The chain uses TRBV10-1 and TRBJ2-1; 10 nucleotides align to TRBD2. Germline loops: CDR1 WNHNN, CDR2 SYGVQD (reference sequence). Germline trimming cut 0 bases from V and 7 bases from J; bases unmatched to any gene: 9. This CDR3 has 17 amino acids. The CDR3 region has the DNA TGCGCCAGCAGTGAGTCTATTGAGGGACTAGCGCGTAATGAGCAGTTCTTC. It encodes CASSESIEGLARNEQFF.

The V gene is TRBV7-2, the J gene TRBJ2-3; 9 bases align to TRBD2. The CDR3 extends over 16 amino acids. Trimming removed 4 bases from V and 1 base from J; junction bases left unmatched: 6. Germline lookup yields CDR1 SGHTA and CDR2 FQGNSA. The CDR3 is CASSSPRGGGTDTQYF. The CDR3 coding sequence is TGTGCCAGCAGCTCTCCTCGCGGGGGGGGCACAGATACGCAGTATTTT.

The chain links TRBV5-1 to TRBJ2-7; either TRBD1 or TRBD2 may supply D (6 bases each). Per germline, CDR1 SGHRS and CDR2 YFSETQ. V was pared by 0 bases and J by 3 bases, with 19 bases between. The CDR3 sequence is 17 residues long. CDR3 bases: TGCGCCAGCAGCTTGGCAGGAGGGGGTCAGACATTCTACGAGCAGTACTTC. Its translation is CASSLAGGGQTFYEQYF.

V is TRBV7-2 and J is TRBJ2-1, with TRBD1 identical over 10 bases. CDR3 length: 15 amino acids. The V gene's germline CDR1 is SGHTA and CDR2 FQGNSA. V shed 5 bases, J shed 9 bases, and the junction held 10 bases outside the gene matches. The CDR3: CASSPYPGTGAEQFF. Written as DNA, the CDR3 is TGTGCCAGCAGCCCCTATCCCGGGACAGGGGCTGAGCAGTTCTTC.

The rearrangement joins TRBV28 to TRBJ2-5; 15 bases fit TRBD2. The germline gives CDR1 MDHEN, CDR2 SYDVKM. The CDR3 length is 15 residues. V shed 9 bases and J 5 bases; nucleotides not matched to a gene: 7. The CDR3 region has the DNA TGTGCCAGTCTGGGACTAGCGGGGGGCGGGGAGACCCAGTACTTC. Translating gives CASLGLAGGGETQYF.

This rearrangement joins TRBV18 to TRBJ1-2, with a tentative D call TRBD1 (6 bases). Germline loops: CDR1 KGHSH, CDR2 LQKENI. This CDR3 comprises 15 residues. V lost 3 bases and J lost 3, with 14 bases in between. DNA for the CDR3: TGTGCCAGCTCACCCCAGGACCGGGGGCACTATGGCTACACCTTC. Translation: CASSPQDRGHYGYTF.

This rearrangement joins TRBV4-1 to TRBJ2-2; D remains ambiguous. V lost 1 base to trimming and J lost 6 bases, with 15 bases between them. This CDR3 is 16 amino acids long. The germline CDR1 and CDR2 sequences are MGHRA and YSYEKL. CDR3: CASSQAVPIGSGELFF. For the CDR3, the DNA is TGCGCCAGCAGCCAAGCCGTCCCAATCGGGTCCGGGGAGCTGTTTTTT.

This clone was detected once. V and J are TRBV7-2 and TRBJ2-5; TRBD2 might be the D (5 bases). Looked up from germline, CDR1 is SGHTA and CDR2 is FQGNSA. This CDR3 comprises 15 residues. The germline V and J ends were trimmed by 1 base and 5 bases, with 14 bases remaining between them. The CDR3 is CASSLGGLASETQYF. The CDR3 nucleotides read TGTGCCAGCAGCTTAGGCGGCCTAGCATCGGAGACCCAGTACTTC. The variable domain in full, completed from reference TRBV7-2 and TRBJ2-5, reads GAGVSQSPSNKVTEKGKDVELRCDPISGHTALYWYRQSLGQGLEFLIYFQGNSAPDKSGLPSDRFSAERTGGSVSTLTIQRTQQEDSAVYLCASSLGGLASETQYFGPGTRLLVL.

The rearrangement uses TRBV5-1 and TRBJ2-7; 8 nucleotides line up with TRBD1. The J segment lost 3 bases and the V segment lost 8 bases, leaving 4 bases of the junction unmatched. Germline-derived CDR1 and CDR2 are SGHRS and YFSETQ. This CDR3 region has 12 residues. The CDR3 sequence: CASRTGNYEQYF. CDR3 sequence (DNA): TGCGCCAGTCGGACAGGGAACTACGAGCAGTACTTC.

Here the CDR3 reads CASSWLAGSTGELFF. The DNA of the CDR3 is TGTGCCAGCAGTTGGCTAGCGGGGTCCACCGGGGAGCTGTTTTTT. This chain uses TRBV6-5 with TRBJ2-2; TRBD2 matches at 9 bases. CDR1 is MNHEY, CDR2 SVGAGI, per germline. The CDR3 contains 15 residues. Trimming at V came to 4 bases and at J to 4 bases, leaving 4 bases not matched to a gene.

The chain recombines TRBV29-1 with TRBJ2-7; 11 bases align to TRBD1. CDR3 length: 13 amino acids. Trimming cost V 5 bases and J 6 bases; bases outside gene matches: 6. Germline loops: CDR1 SQVTM, CDR2 ANQGSEA. CDR3 in amino acids: CSVSDRGLSEQYF. DNA of the CDR3: TGCAGCGTTTCGGACAGGGGGCTCAGCGAGCAGTACTTC.

V and J are TRBV5-4 and TRBJ1-6; D possibly corresponds to TRBD1 (5 bases). Germline V gene lookup returns CDR1 SGHNT and CDR2 YYREEE (reference sequence). Trimming took off 4 bases at V and 5 bases at J, with 16 bases between the two ends. The length of the CDR3 is 16 residues. In nucleotides, the CDR3 is TGTGCCAGCAGCCGGGGCGCTGGGGTGGATAATTCACCCCTCCACTTT. Its translation: CASSRGAGVDNSPLHF.

The rearrangement uses TRBV6-6 and TRBJ2-5; 7 bases match TRBD1. V shed 5 bases, J shed 5 bases, and the junction held 8 bases outside the gene matches. The length of the CDR3 is 14 residues. Germline V gives CDR1 MNHNY, CDR2 SVGAGI (reference sequence). CDR3: CASSPQGFGETQYF. CDR3 sequence (DNA): TGTGCCAGCAGTCCACAGGGGTTTGGGGAGACCCAGTACTTC.

V is TRBV11-1 and J is TRBJ1-3, with D tentatively TRBD1 (5 bases). The CDR3 spans 15 residues. Germline V gene lookup returns CDR1 SGHAT and CDR2 FQDESV (reference sequence). V lost 6 bases and J 0 bases, leaving 12 bases between the germline ends. CDR3 loop: CASSPEGYSGNTIYF. In DNA, the CDR3 is TGTGCCAGCAGTCCGGAGGGGTACTCTGGAAACACCATATATTTT.

The V and J genes are TRBV28 and TRBJ2-7, with 8 bases matching TRBD2. Germline loops: CDR1 MDHEN, CDR2 SYDVKM. CDR3 length: 14 residues. Trimming took 5 bases from V and 2 from J; bases not matched to a gene: 5. The CDR3 coding sequence is TGTGCCAGCAGTCCTGCGGGGGGCACCTACGAGCAGTACTTC. It encodes CASSPAGGTYEQYF.

This clone was counted a few times. The chain employs TRBV18 and TRBJ1-1; D is unclear. Trimming removed 4 bases at V and 1 base at J, with 10 bases between. CDR3 length: 14 residues. Germline V gene lookup returns CDR1 KGHSH and CDR2 LQKENI. DNA of the CDR3: TGTGCCAGCTCACAAGGGATGGGGAACACTGAAGCTTTCTTT. This gives the protein CASSQGMGNTEAFF.

V and J are TRBV7-2 and TRBJ2-1; 12 bases align to TRBD2. The V and J ends lost 5 bases and 7 bases, in that order; junction bases with no gene match: 6. Looked up from germline, CDR1 is SGHTA and CDR2 is FQGNSA. CDR3 length: 15 residues. CDR3 protein: CASSTLAGGRNEQFF. Here the CDR3 DNA reads TGTGCCAGCAGCACGCTAGCGGGGGGGCGAAATGAGCAGTTCTTC. Filled out from reference TRBV7-2 and TRBJ2-1, the complete variable domain reads GAGVSQSPSNKVTEKGKDVELRCDPISGHTALYWYRQSLGQGLEFLIYFQGNSAPDKSGLPSDRFSAERTGGSVSTLTIQRTQQEDSAVYLCASSTLAGGRNEQFFGPGTRLTVL.

The chain is built from TRBV18 and TRBJ2-1; 10 bases agree with TRBD2. CDR3 size: 15 residues. V was pared by 2 bases and J by 5 bases, with 3 bases of the junction left unmatched. Germline V gene lookup returns CDR1 KGHSH and CDR2 LQKENI. Written as DNA, the CDR3 is TGTGCCAGCTCACCAAGCGGGGGGGATAACAATGAGCAGTTCTTC. This codes for CASSPSGGDNNEQFF. Variable domain in full (rest from reference TRBV18 and TRBJ2-1): NAGVMQNPRHLVRRRGQEARLRCSPMKGHSHVYWYRQLPEEGLKFMVYLQKENIIDESGMPKERFSAEFPKEGPSILRIQQVVRGDSAAYFCASSPSGGDNNEQFFGPGTRLTVL.

The V and J genes are TRBV9 and TRBJ2-1; D is unresolved. Looked up from germline, CDR1 is SGDLS and CDR2 is YYNGEE. The ends were cut back, 3 bases at V and 1 base at J, with 11 bases in the middle. This CDR3 spans 15 amino acids. CDR3 loop: CASSGTLRSYNEQFF. The CDR3 DNA sequence: TGTGCCAGCAGCGGAACACTTAGATCCTACAATGAGCAGTTCTTC.

The chain carries TRBV7-9 and TRBJ2-1, with 9 nucleotides matching TRBD2. The CDR3 has 14 residues. Losses at the gene ends were 3 bases for V and 5 bases for J; bases not matched to a gene: 2. The germline V gene has CDR1 SEHNR and CDR2 FQNEAQ (reference sequence). CDR3 region: CASSLSGGNNEQFF. Here the CDR3 DNA reads TGTGCCAGCAGCTTGAGCGGGGGGAACAATGAGCAGTTCTTC.